These T cell receptor beta chains were read from a single sample in a study of shared clonotypes between healthy human individuals. Libraries were prepared by immunoSEQ multiplex PCR; TCRdb keeps only in-frame clonotypes and omits some of them. The profile shows 450,000 to 500,000 clones, about 72% of them singletons. The specimen was PBMCs. These receptors originate from a woman in her thirties or forties in good health. Some clones in this sample may be carry-over from other donors' samples. Both conserved end residues are trimmed from each CDR3. A clone size is listed for some rows: how often the clone was seen (once, few, many), or a class if it is expanded.

13	TRBV14	TRBJ2-1	.	ASSQVERLYNEQF
14	TRBV7-9	TRBJ2-1	.	ASRSGLASSYNEQF
11	TRBV11-1	TRBJ2-7	.	ASSSDRQYEQY
17	TRBV4-1	TRBJ2-1	.	ASSQDRWTSGKAYNEQF
11	TRBV29-1	TRBJ1-1	.	SVRLSMNTEAF
14	TRBV7-2	TRBJ2-2	.	ASSAYRGANTGELF
11	TRBV27	TRBJ2-1	.	ASSLRANNEQF
11	TRBV5-1	TRBJ2-1	.	ASSPDPDNEQF
12	TRBV6-6	TRBJ1-5	few	ASSSHLQGQPQH
11	TRBV30	TRBJ1-6	once	AWSADRVSPLH
11	TRBV12-5	TRBJ2-5	.	ASGLGSQETQY
13	TRBV6-5	TRBJ2-1	.	ASRRGGSSYNEQF
13	TRBV11-2	TRBJ2-5	.	ASSLGQLYQETQY
14	TRBV7-3	TRBJ1-1	few	ASSSLVGVWNTEAF
14	TRBV28	TRBJ2-3	.	ASRTTSGIATDTQY
13	TRBV4-2	TRBJ1-4	.	ASSQDSRINEKLF
15	TRBV28	TRBJ1-3	.	ASSSGTAAISGNTIY
16	TRBV7-9	TRBJ1-2	few	ASSKGQGQFELIYGYT
10	TRBV2	TRBJ1-2	.	ASSLHDYGYT
10	TRBV11-2	TRBJ2-2	once	ASGPNTGELF
11	TRBV15	TRBJ2-1	.	ATSREQYNEQF